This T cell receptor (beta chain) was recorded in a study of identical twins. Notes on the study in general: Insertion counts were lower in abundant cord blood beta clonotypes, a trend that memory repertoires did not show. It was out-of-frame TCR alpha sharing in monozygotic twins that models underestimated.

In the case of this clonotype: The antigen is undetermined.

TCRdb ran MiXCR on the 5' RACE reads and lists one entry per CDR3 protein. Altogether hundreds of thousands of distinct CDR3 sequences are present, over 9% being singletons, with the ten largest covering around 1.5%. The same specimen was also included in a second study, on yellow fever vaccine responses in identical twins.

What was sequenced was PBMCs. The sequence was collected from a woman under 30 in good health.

The CDR3, as DNA: TGTGCCAGCAGCTCTGGACGGTTTAATGAAAAACTGTTTTTT. Translation gives CASSSGRFNEKLFF. The chain recombines TRBV12-3 or TRBV12-4 with TRBJ1-4; D call uncertain. The CDR3 spans 14 residues. The V gene lost 6 bases and the J gene lost 4 bases, with 12 bases spanning the gap.